Presented here are 21 T cell receptor beta chains from one specimen sequenced in a study of blood T cell repertoires in COVID-19. The assay was immunoSEQ multiplex PCR, and TCRdb's table has in-frame clones only and misses some. Here the sample spans 55,000 to 75,000 clones, approximately 83% being singletons. The sequenced sample consisted of peripheral blood. The receptors shown here come from a man older than 75 with COVID-19, enrolled during active disease.

This clone was counted a few times. The chain employs TRBV19 and TRBJ1-1, with 9 bases fitting TRBD1. The CDR3 runs 16 residues. Per the germline V gene, CDR1 is LNHDA and CDR2 is SQIVND (reference sequence). Trimming removed 6 bases from V and 4 bases from J; junction bases left unmatched: 12. Here the CDR3 DNA reads TGTGCCAGTAGCCCACTGGGGGGACAGGGAAGCACTGAAGCTTTCTTT. Translated: CASSPLGGQGSTEAFF.

This chain uses TRBV27 with TRBJ1-4; TRBD1 matches 9 bases. Germline lookup yields CDR1 MNHEY and CDR2 SMNVEV (reference sequence). Germline trimming cut 6 bases from V and 5 bases from J; bases unmatched to any gene: 16. The CDR3 has 18 amino acids. CDR3 coding DNA: TGTGCCAGCAGCCCCCGAGTCACAGGGGGCCGGCGGAATGAAAAACTGTTTTTT. Its translation is CASSPRVTGGRRNEKLFF.

The genes are TRBV4-1 and TRBJ1-1; D possibly corresponds to TRBD1 (6 bases). Germline V gives CDR1 MGHRA, CDR2 YSYEKL. The CDR3 length is 16 residues. Trimming removed 1 base from V and 8 bases from J, with 20 bases in between. For the CDR3, the DNA is TGCGCCAGCAGCCAAGGGATCATGACCGCCGACAGGGAAGCTTTCTTT. Amino acid sequence: CASSQGIMTADREAFF.

V is TRBV5-6 and J is TRBJ1-5; 8 bases are shared with TRBD1. The germline V gene encodes CDR1 SGHDT and CDR2 YYEEEE. The CDR3 extends over 15 amino acids. V lost 3 bases to trimming and J lost 5 bases; unmatched junction nucleotides: 7. CDR3 bases: TGTGCCAGCAGCTCCCTGGACAGGGAGGATCAGCCCCAGCATTTT. Amino acids: CASSSLDREDQPQHF.

This clone appeared once. The rearrangement links TRBV15 to TRBJ1-3; a possible D gene is TRBD1 (5 bases). V lost 1 base to trimming and J lost 3 bases, with 7 bases between them. Germline V gene sequence: CDR1 LNHNV, CDR2 YYDKDF (reference sequence). The CDR3 spans 14 residues. DNA of the CDR3: TGTGCCACCAGCAGAGGGACACTTGGAAACACCATATATTTT. Amino acids: CATSRGTLGNTIYF.

V usage is TRBV3-1 (or the pseudogene TRBV3-2) and J usage is TRBJ2-5, with D uncertain. V was cut by 5 bases and J by 5 bases, with 9 bases left in between. The CDR3 consists of 12 residues. From germline, CDR1 is LGHDT and CDR2 YNNKEL (reference sequence). This chain's CDR3 is CASSYDGETQYF. For the CDR3, the DNA is TGTGCCAGCAGCTACGACGGGGAGACCCAGTACTTC.

CDR3: CASSSIGDSSGNTIYF. The CDR3 DNA reads TGTGCCAGCAGCTCGATCGGGGACTCCTCTGGAAACACCATATATTTT. This chain connects TRBV5-5 to TRBJ1-3; the D gene is possibly TRBD1 (5 bases). V was clipped by 3 bases and J by 0 bases, with 13 bases between them. The CDR3 consists of 16 residues. Germline lookup yields CDR1 SGHKS and CDR2 YYEKEE (reference sequence).

This clone was observed a few times. The chain uses TRBV28 and TRBJ2-5; 8 bases are shared with TRBD2. This CDR3 contains 15 residues. V lost 5 bases to trimming and J lost 5 bases; unmatched junction nucleotides: 10. Germline V CDR1 and CDR2: MDHEN, SYDVKM. In DNA, the CDR3 is TGTGCCAGCAGTCCAAGTAGCGGGGTCGGGGAGACCCAGTACTTC. Protein: CASSPSSGVGETQYF.

The chain joins TRBV6-1 to TRBJ2-7, with D maybe TRBD1 (5 bases). The V gene's germline CDR1 is MNHNS and CDR2 SASEGT. Between the trimmed V and J ends, which lost 1 base and 4 bases, there was a span of 17 bases. CDR3 size: 16 residues. The CDR3 DNA reads as TGTGCCAGCAGTGAAGAATTGGGCAGGGAAGGTTACGAGCAGTACGTC. This encodes CASSEELGREGYEQYV.

This clone is a singleton in its sample. The V gene is TRBV10-3, the J gene TRBJ1-2; TRBD1 matches 9 bases. J was trimmed by 4 bases and V by 8 bases; bases with no gene match: 11. The CDR3 is 15 amino acids. Germline assignment: CDR1 ENHRY and CDR2 SYGVKD. CDR3 region: CAIRDREGRGYGYTF. The CDR3 DNA reads TGTGCCATCCGGGACAGGGAAGGTCGGGGCTATGGCTACACCTTC.

Points on this clone: At one end, the junction sequence differs from germline, possibly due to a read error. V is TRBV29-1 and J is TRBJ2-5; D gene uncertain. This CDR3 comprises 13 residues. CDR1 and CDR2 from the germline V gene are SQVTM and ANQGSEA. This CDR3 is CSVQELSQETQYF. The CDR3 DNA reads TGCAGCGTTCAAGAACTCTCCCAAGAGACCCAGTACTTC.

V is TRBV5-1 and J is TRBJ2-3, with D perhaps matching TRBD2 (5 bases). There are 14 residues in the CDR3. V was shortened by 2 bases and J by 1 base, with 8 bases between the two germline ends. Germline assignment: CDR1 SGHRS and CDR2 YFSETQ. CDR3: CASSFDYRTDTQYF. CDR3 coding DNA: TGCGCCAGCAGCTTTGACTACCGCACAGATACGCAGTATTTT.

The rearrangement joins TRBV19 to TRBJ1-2; TRBD1 matches at 8 bases. The CDR3 has 14 amino acids. CDR1 is LNHDA and CDR2 is SQIVND in the germline V gene (reference sequence). Losses at the gene ends were 1 base for V and 6 bases for J; bases not matched to a gene: 4. The CDR3 is CASSIVDRADGYTF. The CDR3, as DNA: TGTGCCAGTAGTATAGTGGACAGGGCAGATGGCTACACCTTC.

This chain connects TRBV29-1 to TRBJ2-2; D perhaps matches TRBD1 (5 bases). The CDR3 consists of 13 residues. Germline V CDR1 and CDR2: SQVTM, ANQGSEA. V lost 7 bases to trimming and J lost 2 bases, with 11 bases between them. CDR3 bases: TGCAGCGCGGTAAGGGGAAACACCGGGGAGCTGTTTTTT. Protein: CSAVRGNTGELFF.

The V call is TRBV9, the J call TRBJ1-2; D is unclear. Trimming shortened V by 3 bases and J by 4 bases, and 10 bases separated the two germline ends. This CDR3 spans 13 amino acids. Per germline, CDR1 SGDLS and CDR2 YYNGEE. The CDR3 protein is CASSAENGYGYTF. The CDR3, as DNA: TGTGCCAGCAGCGCCGAGAACGGCTATGGCTACACCTTC.

The chain combines TRBV24-1 with TRBJ2-3; 14 positions agree with TRBD2. This CDR3 has 18 residues. The germline gives CDR1 KGHDR, CDR2 SFDVKD. J was trimmed by 4 bases and V by 4 bases; bases with no gene match: 9. CDR3 loop: CATSDSGLAGVGPDTQYF. CDR3 sequence (DNA): TGTGCCACCAGTGACTCGGGACTAGCGGGAGTGGGCCCAGATACGCAGTATTTT.

The chain links TRBV28 to TRBJ1-2; no firm D call. The germline V gene encodes CDR1 MDHEN and CDR2 SYDVKM. The CDR3 totals 11 residues. With 6 bases removed from V and 2 bases from J, the gap between germline ends came to 4 bases. The chain's CDR3 is CASRQNYGYTF. The CDR3 DNA is TGTGCCAGCAGGCAGAACTATGGCTACACCTTC.

J is TRBJ1-5 and V is TRBV19; perhaps TRBD1 as D (6 bases). The V gene's germline CDR1 is LNHDA and CDR2 SQIVND (reference sequence). V was shortened by 4 bases and J by 4 bases, with 14 bases between the two germline ends. This CDR3 is 15 amino acids long. The DNA of the CDR3 is TGTGCCAGTAGTACCTTGGGAGGGGGGAATCAGCCCCAGCATTTT. Its protein is CASSTLGGGNQPQHF.

The gene calls are TRBV4-3 and TRBJ2-1, with D unresolved. Per the germline V gene, CDR1 is LGHNA and CDR2 is YSLEER. The V end lost 1 base, the J end lost 6 bases, and 7 bases lay between the germline ends. This CDR3 has 13 residues. DNA of the CDR3: TGCGCCAGCAGCCAAGGGCTCCTCAATGAGCAGTTCTTC. It yields the protein CASSQGLLNEQFF.

The V and J genes are TRBV11-2 and TRBJ1-2, with D possibly TRBD1 on 6 matching bases. V gave up 3 bases and J gave up 6 bases, with 11 bases separating them. Germline V gene lookup returns CDR1 SGHAT and CDR2 FQNNGV. This CDR3 has 13 residues. The CDR3 coding sequence is TGTGCCAGCAGCTTGCAGGGGAGCGATGGCTACACCTTC. It yields the protein CASSLQGSDGYTF. The full variable domain, with the rest looked up from reference TRBV11-2 and TRBJ1-2, is EAGVAQSPRYKIIEKRQSVAFWCNPISGHATLYWYQQILGQGPKLLIQFQNNGVVDDSQLPKDRFSAERLKGVDSTLKIQPAKLEDSAVYLCASSLQGSDGYTFGSGTRLTVV.

CDR3 loop: CASILGGTANYGYTF. In DNA, the CDR3 is TGTGCCAGCATACTTGGAGGGACAGCTAACTATGGCTACACCTTC. The chain employs TRBV5-5 and TRBJ1-2, with TRBD1 matching 7 bases. J gave up 0 bases and V 6 bases, and 8 bases lay outside the gene matches. The CDR3 is 15 residues long. The germline V gene encodes CDR1 SGHKS and CDR2 YYEKEE (reference sequence).